The clone carrying this TCR beta chain was counted only a few times. What it binds is unknown. In the original workflow: Variation in CDR3 across clinicopathological groups served as the basis for constructing a distant-metastasis classifier in papillary thyroid cancer. From the PCR reads, TCRdb re-called clones with MiXCR. The V and J calls were not made by the authors but by TCRdb's processing. Of some 34,000 clones listed, over 15% are singletons. The data were obtained in a study of metastatic and nonmetastatic thyroid tumors. As for the study in general: Across blood and tumor or nodule tissue, repertoires from malignant and benign thyroid patients were compared with one another. Overall study results and limits: When malignant thyroid tumors were compared with benign nodules, TCR beta diversity was reportedly significantly higher in the malignant tumors. This held in both blood and tumor samples.

CDR3 size: 15 residues. The ends lost 0 bases at V and 6 bases at J; junction bases unmatched: 8. Germline lookup yields CDR1 MRHNA and CDR2 SNTAGT. None of the patients had undergone any treatment ahead of thyroid surgery. This clonotype was obtained from a female donor with papillary thyroid cancer or a benign thyroid nodule (not recorded which). Some clones in this sample may be carry-over from other donors' samples. Input material: blood. The chain uses TRBV6-4 and TRBJ2-7; 7 nucleotides align to TRBD2. The CDR3 spells CASSDSGGGPSEQYF. CDR3 DNA sequence: TGTGCCAGCAGTGACTCTGGCGGGGGTCCTTCCGAGCAGTACTTC.